This passage covers 11 T cell receptor beta chains from one sample sequenced in a study of T cells after yellow fever vaccination. TCRdb ran MiXCR on the 5' RACE reads and lists one entry per CDR3 protein. This sample has 250,000 to 350,000 distinct CDR3 sequences, with approximately 4% found just once. The sample here was PBMCs, taken 15 days after the yellow fever booster vaccination. Receptor source: a man aged 18 to 35 who received the YFV17D yellow fever vaccine.

This clonotype has a count of ten or more. This sequence joins TRBV6-6 and TRBJ2-7; D not certain. Germline CDR1 reads MNHNY; CDR2 reads SVGAGI (reference sequence). This CDR3 has 14 amino acids. V shed 7 bases and J shed 1 base, with 14 bases lying between them. CDR3 nucleotides: TGTGCCAGCACCCCCACCCTTGCGTCCTACGAGCAGTACGTC. It yields the protein CASTPTLASYEQYV.

This clonotype appeared many times. This rearrangement joins TRBV18 to TRBJ2-5; D is ambiguous. V gave up 3 bases and J gave up 5 bases, with 13 bases separating them. This CDR3 has 14 residues. The V gene's germline CDR1 is KGHSH and CDR2 LQKENI. CDR3 protein: CASSPRDSRETQYF. The CDR3 DNA follows: TGTGCCAGCTCACCTCGAGACTCTAGGGAGACCCAGTACTTC.

In its sample, this clonotype was seen many times. The J gene is TRBJ2-1, the V gene TRBV7-3, with D tentatively TRBD2 (6 bases). In germline, CDR1 is SGHTA, CDR2 FQGTGA. The CDR3 has 14 amino acids. Trimming removed 0 bases from V and 9 bases from J, with 12 bases in between. CDR3 loop: CASSLTFAGTEQFF. The DNA of the CDR3 is TGTGCCAGCAGCTTAACGTTTGCGGGGACTGAGCAGTTCTTC.

This clonotype was detected many times. The chain recombines TRBV12-3 or TRBV12-4 with TRBJ2-3; unclear D gene. The CDR3 sequence is 12 residues long. The germline V and J ends were trimmed by 7 bases and 1 base, with 6 bases remaining between them. CDR3 sequence: CASTKGTDTQYF. The CDR3 DNA reads TGTGCCAGCACGAAGGGCACAGATACGCAGTATTTT.

This clonotype came up many times. This chain links TRBV5-6 with TRBJ2-5; 9 bases line up with TRBD1. The V segment lost 4 bases and the J segment 2 bases; nucleotides outside the gene matches: 9. The CDR3 runs 16 residues. Germline assignment: CDR1 SGHDT and CDR2 YYEEEE. CDR3 residues: CASSPTLTGGQETQYF. CDR3 sequence (DNA): TGTGCCAGCAGCCCTACCCTGACAGGGGGACAAGAGACCCAGTACTTC. Based on the CDR3 plus reference TRBV5-6 and TRBJ2-5, the full variable domain is DAGVTQSPTHLIKTRGQQVTLRCSPKSGHDTVSWYQQALGQGPQFIFQYYEEEERQRGNFPDRFSGHQFPNYSSELNVNALLLGDSALYLCASSPTLTGGQETQYFGPGTRLLVL.

This clonotype was seen at least ten times. The CDR3 sequence is CASSGARRDYGYTF. CDR3 DNA: TGTGCCAGCTCAGGGGCCCGGAGGGACTATGGCTACACCTTC. The chain combines TRBV18 with TRBJ1-2, with a possible D match to TRBD1 (5 bases). V gave up 5 bases and J gave up 3 bases, with 13 bases separating them. Germline V lookup: CDR1 KGHSH, CDR2 LQKENI. The CDR3 is 14 amino acids.

This chain links TRBV24-1 with TRBJ2-3; D is possibly TRBD2 (6 bases). Germline values: CDR1 KGHDR, CDR2 SFDVKD. V was cut by 7 bases and J by 8 bases, with 15 bases left in between. The CDR3 loop spans 13 amino acids. The CDR3 loop is CATRPAGTVTQYF. Written as DNA, the CDR3 is TGTGCCACCAGACCCGCGGGGACGGTTACGCAGTATTTT.

The table lists this clonotype with many counts. The gene calls are TRBV5-5 and TRBJ2-7, with D perhaps matching TRBD1 (6 bases). CDR3 length: 15 amino acids. V was cut by 4 bases and J by 7 bases, with 21 bases left in between. The germline gives CDR1 SGHKS, CDR2 YYEKEE (reference sequence). CDR3 nucleotide sequence: TGTGCCAGCAGCCTATGGACAGCCCCAGGTTTTGAGCAGTACTTC. Translated: CASSLWTAPGFEQYF.

The V gene is TRBV2, the J gene TRBJ2-5, with D tentatively TRBD1 or TRBD2 (5 bases each). The germline V gene has CDR1 SNHLY and CDR2 FYNNEI. This CDR3 region has 15 residues. Trimming took off 5 bases at V and 3 bases at J, with 16 bases between the two ends. CDR3 bases: TGTGCCAGCAGTAAGGGACCCTTCGAGGAAGAGACCCAGTACTTC. It translates to CASSKGPFEEETQYF.

This clonotype was detected only a few times. The J gene is TRBJ2-5, the V gene TRBV7-2, with D possibly matching TRBD1 (6 bases). Germline V gives CDR1 SGHTA, CDR2 FQGNSA. The CDR3 has 17 amino acids. The V end lost 0 bases, the J end lost 7 bases, and 21 bases lay between the germline ends. CDR3 sequence reads: CASSLAGSTGSLGTQYF. CDR3 nucleotide sequence: TGTGCCAGCAGCTTAGCGGGATCGACAGGCTCGTTGGGGACCCAGTACTTC.

At least ten counts were recorded for this clonotype. The gene calls are TRBV9 and TRBJ2-5; D perhaps matches TRBD2 (5 bases). The germline CDR1 and CDR2 sequences are SGDLS and YYNGEE. The ends were cut back, 1 base at V and 3 bases at J, with 10 bases in the middle. The CDR3 runs to 14 residues. CDR3 sequence reads: CASSVSGSEETQYF. DNA of the CDR3: TGTGCCAGCAGCGTATCGGGGTCGGAAGAGACCCAGTACTTC.